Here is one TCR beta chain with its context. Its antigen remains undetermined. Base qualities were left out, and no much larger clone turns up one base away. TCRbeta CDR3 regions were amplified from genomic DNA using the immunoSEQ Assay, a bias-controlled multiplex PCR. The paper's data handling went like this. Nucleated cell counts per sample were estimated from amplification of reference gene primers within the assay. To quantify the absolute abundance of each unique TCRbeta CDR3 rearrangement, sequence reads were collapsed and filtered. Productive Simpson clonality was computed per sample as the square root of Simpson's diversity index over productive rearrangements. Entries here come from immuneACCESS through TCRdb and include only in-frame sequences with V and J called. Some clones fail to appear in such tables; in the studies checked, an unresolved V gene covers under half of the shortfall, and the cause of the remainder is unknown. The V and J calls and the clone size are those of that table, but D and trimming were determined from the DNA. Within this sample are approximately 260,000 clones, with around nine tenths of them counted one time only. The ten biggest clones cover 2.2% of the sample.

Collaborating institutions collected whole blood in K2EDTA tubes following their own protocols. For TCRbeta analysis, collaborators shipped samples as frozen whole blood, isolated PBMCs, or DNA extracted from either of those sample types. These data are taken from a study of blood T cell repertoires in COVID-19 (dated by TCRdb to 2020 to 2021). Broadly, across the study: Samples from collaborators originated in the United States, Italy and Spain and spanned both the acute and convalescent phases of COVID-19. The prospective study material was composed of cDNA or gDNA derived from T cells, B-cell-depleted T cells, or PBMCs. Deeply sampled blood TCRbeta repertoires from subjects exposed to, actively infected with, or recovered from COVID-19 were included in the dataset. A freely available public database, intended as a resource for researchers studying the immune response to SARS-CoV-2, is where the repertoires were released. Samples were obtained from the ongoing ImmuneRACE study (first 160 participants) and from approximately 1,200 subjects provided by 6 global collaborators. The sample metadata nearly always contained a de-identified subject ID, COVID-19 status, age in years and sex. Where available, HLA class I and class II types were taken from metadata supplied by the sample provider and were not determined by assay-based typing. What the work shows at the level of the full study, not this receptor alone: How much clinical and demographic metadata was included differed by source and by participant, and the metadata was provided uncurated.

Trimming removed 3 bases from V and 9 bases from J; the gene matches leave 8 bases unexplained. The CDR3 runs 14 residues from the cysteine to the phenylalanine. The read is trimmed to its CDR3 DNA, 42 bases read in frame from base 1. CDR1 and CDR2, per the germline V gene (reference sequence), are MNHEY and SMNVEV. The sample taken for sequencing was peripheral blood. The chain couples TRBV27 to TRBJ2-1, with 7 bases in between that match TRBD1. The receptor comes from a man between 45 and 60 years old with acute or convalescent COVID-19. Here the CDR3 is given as CASSLETGYPEQFF. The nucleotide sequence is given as TGTGCCAGCAGTTTGGAGACAGGGTACCCTGAGCAGTTCTTC.